These T cell receptor beta chains were read from a single sample in a study of persistence of HIV-infected CD4 T cells. Some clones are missing from TCRdb's copy, which holds only in-frame ones; the method was immunoSEQ multiplex PCR. The sample contains 30,000 or so clones, 82% of which appear only once. The antigens these receptors bind are not known. This sample comprised CD4+ T cells sorted from PBMCs after roughly 19-hour stimulation, obtained from a patient who received antiretroviral therapy. All receptors come from an adult man with HIV who was CMV-seropositive. Both conserved end residues are part of each CDR3. A D gene is named only where the DNA matches it firmly. Expanded clones get a size class; other rows say once, few or many, or leave the size out.

cdr3_nt	cdr3_aa	v_call	j_call	clone_size	d_call
TGTGCTAGTGACACACCTAGCACAGATACGCAGTATTTT	CASDTPSTDTQYF	TRBV12-5	TRBJ2-3	.	.
TGTGCCAGCAGCTACCTTGGACAGGGCCATGGCTACACCTTC	CASSYLGQGHGYTF	TRBV7-9	TRBJ1-2	.	TRBD1
TGTGCCAGCAGCTCGGGCCCCTCCGCGCGGAACACCATATATTTT	CASSSGPSARNTIYF	TRBV7-2	TRBJ1-3	.	.
TGTGCCAGCGTCCCTAATAGCAATCAGCCCCAGCATTTT	CASVPNSNQPQHF	TRBV6-5	TRBJ1-5	.	.
TGCAGCGTTGCCCCCGGGGGGAACACCGGGGAGCTGTTTTTT	CSVAPGGNTGELFF	TRBV29-1	TRBJ2-2	.	.
TGTGCCAGCAGCGCAGGGAGCAATCAGCCCCAGCATTTT	CASSAGSNQPQHF	TRBV5-4	TRBJ1-5	.	.
TGTGCCAGCAGTCCCCCGGGACTCTCTGGAAACACCATATATTTT	CASSPPGLSGNTIYF	TRBV7-9	TRBJ1-3	.	.
TGTGCCAGCAGCCAAGGGGCAGGGGGCTCGGAGCATGGCTACACCTTC	CASSQGAGGSEHGYTF	TRBV3-1/TRBV3-2	TRBJ1-2	.	TRBD1
TGTGCCAGCAGCCCGGGACAGGCCAATGAGCAGTTCTTC	CASSPGQANEQFF	TRBV11-3	TRBJ2-1	.	TRBD1
TGTGCCTGGAGTGTGGACAGGGGACCTGCGGAGACCCAGTACTTC	CAWSVDRGPAETQYF	TRBV30	TRBJ2-5	.	TRBD1
TGTGCCAGTAGCCTTGACGGACGGAACACTGAAGCTTTCTTT	CASSLDGRNTEAFF	TRBV19	TRBJ1-1	few	.
TGCGCCAGCAGCTTGGGGGACAGGGCCCCGTCGGGGACTGAAGCTTTCTTT	CASSLGDRAPSGTEAFF	TRBV5-1	TRBJ1-1	.	TRBD1
TGCGCCAGCAGCCAGGTAAAGGCTCTTGCGGAAAAACTGTTTTTT	CASSQVKALAEKLFF	TRBV4-3	TRBJ1-4	few	.
TGTGCCAGCAGTTACGGACTAGCGGGGTTGATTGAGCAGTTCTTC	CASSYGLAGLIEQFF	TRBV6-6	TRBJ2-1	.	TRBD2
TGTGCCAGCAGGCCGACAGGGGGAGGCTACGAGCAGTACTTC	CASRPTGGGYEQYF	TRBV7-2	TRBJ2-7	.	TRBD1
TGTGCCAGCTCACCACTCGATATGGGGGAGAACACTGAAGCTTTCTTT	CASSPLDMGENTEAFF	TRBV18	TRBJ1-1	.	.
TGTGCCAGCAGTTCTCAGGGTGGAGGGCAGCCCCAGCATTTT	CASSSQGGGQPQHF	TRBV7-2	TRBJ1-5	few	.
TGCAGCGTGATAGCGGGGGGGTACGAGCAGTACTTC	CSVIAGGYEQYF	TRBV29-1	TRBJ2-7	.	TRBD2
TGCGCCAGCAAAGAGGCTGGGGACCAGCCCCAGCATTTT	CASKEAGDQPQHF	TRBV10-2	TRBJ1-5	few	.
TGTGCCAGCTTATCAGGGTCCTCCTATAATTCACCCCTCCACTTT	CASLSGSSYNSPLHF	TRBV6-6	TRBJ1-6	.	.
TGTGCCACCAGCATTGGGGGCGGCGGCTACACCTTC	CATSIGGGGYTF	TRBV15	TRBJ1-2	.	.
TGTGCCAGCAGCGTAGGATACAGTAAGAACACTGAAGCTTTCTTT	CASSVGYSKNTEAFF	TRBV9	TRBJ1-1	.	.
TGTGCCAGCAGTGAAGGGGCAGGGATTGGCTACACCTTC	CASSEGAGIGYTF	TRBV6-1	TRBJ1-2	.	.
TGCAGTGCTAGTCCCGCGGCGGGGCAGGTGCGACAGCCCCAGCATTTT	CSASPAAGQVRQPQHF	TRBV20-1	TRBJ1-5	.	.
TGCGCCAGCAGTCAATCGAGGACTGTGGACAGTCAAGCTTTCTTT	CASSQSRTVDSQAFF	TRBV23-1	TRBJ1-1	.	.
TGCGCCAGCAGCCAGGGAGTGGCGGGGATTTTGGATACGCAGTATTTT	CASSQGVAGILDTQYF	TRBV5-1	TRBJ2-3	.	.
TGTGCCAGCAGTTTGGGGATCTACGAGCAGTACTTC	CASSLGIYEQYF	TRBV28	TRBJ2-7	.	.
TGTGCCAGCTCACCCGATCAGGGGATGGAGACTGAAGCTTTCTTT	CASSPDQGMETEAFF	TRBV18	TRBJ1-1	.	.
TGTGCCAGCTCACCACTAGGGGGTGAGGATACGCAGTATTTT	CASSPLGGEDTQYF	TRBV18	TRBJ2-3	.	.
TGTGCCACCAGTGATTTTAGTTCCGGCAATGAGCAGTTCTTC	CATSDFSSGNEQFF	TRBV24-1	TRBJ2-1	.	.
TGTGCCAGCAGCTTATTTCAGGTTAACTATGGCTACACCTTC	CASSLFQVNYGYTF	TRBV7-2	TRBJ1-2	.	.
TGTGCCAGCAGCTTCCGGACTAAAGAGACCCAGTACTTC	CASSFRTKETQYF	TRBV7-9	TRBJ2-5	.	.
TGTGCCAGCAGCCAGGTCCGGACAGCAACTAATGAAAAACTGTTTTTT	CASSQVRTATNEKLFF	TRBV14	TRBJ1-4	.	.
TGTGCCAGCATGGTCCAGGGGGCTGGGAACACTGAAGCTTTCTTT	CASMVQGAGNTEAFF	TRBV5-4	TRBJ1-1	.	TRBD1
TGTGCCAGCTCGACGTCATTAGAGCAGTACTTC	CASSTSLEQYF	TRBV7-9	TRBJ2-7	.	.
TGTGCCAGCAGCTTTACAGGGGGTGCTTCACCCCTCCACTTT	CASSFTGGASPLHF	TRBV9	TRBJ1-6	.	TRBD1
TGTGCCAGCAGCCCCGAGAAGGGGATCTCCTACGAGCAGTACTTC	CASSPEKGISYEQYF	TRBV3-1/TRBV3-2	TRBJ2-7	.	.
TGCGCCAGCAGCCACGCCCTTATCAGGGGAGGAGGCTACACCTTC	CASSHALIRGGGYTF	TRBV4-1	TRBJ1-2	.	.
TGTGCCAGTAGTTCACGGACAGGGGGCTCTGGAAACACCATATATTTT	CASSSRTGGSGNTIYF	TRBV19	TRBJ1-3	once	TRBD1
TGTGCCAGCGCCCTGGGTCCTGCAGGTGGTGGCTACACCTTC	CASALGPAGGGYTF	TRBV6-5	TRBJ1-2	.	.
TGTGCCAGCAGTTACTTAGGGGGACTAATAGATACGCAGTATTTT	CASSYLGGLIDTQYF	TRBV27	TRBJ2-3	.	.
TGTGCCAGCAGTTACACAACAGGGCCGCCGCAGTATTTT	CASSYTTGPPQYF	TRBV6-2/TRBV6-3	TRBJ2-3	.	.
TGTGCCAGTAAACAGGACTCTGGAAACACCATATATTTT	CASKQDSGNTIYF	TRBV19	TRBJ1-3	.	.